This paragraph covers one T cell receptor (beta chain) sequence. Its antigen is unknown. Gene names refer to mouse genes. The CDR3 goes on 1 residue after the read ends, and that part is filled in from the germline J gene. The CDR3 contains 14 residues. V was clipped by 6 bases and J by 6 bases; unmatched bases: 4. Germline V gene data show CDR1 as KGHPV and CDR2 as FQNQEV (reference sequence). This sample was taken from a study of tissue T cells after allogeneic stem cell transplantation. Specified time point: mouse harvest day 7 after allogeneic transplant. Each mouse received 10^7 T-cell-depleted marrow cells plus 10^6 splenic CD5+ T cells by tail vein. Method: immunoSEQ multiplex PCR; TCRdb's copy keeps in-frame clones and lacks some. The table lists approximately 7,600 clones, over 40% of them singletons. Study observations and caveats: Only a limited share of tissue TCRs appeared in blood or spleen.

The origin of this receptor is a female BALB/c mouse given C57BL/6 T cells with graft-versus-host disease after an allogeneic hematopoietic cell transplant. The sample consisted of gut tissue. The chain carries TRBV26 and TRBJ2-7; the match to TRBD2 covers 14 bases. Incomplete CDR3 DNA: TGTGCCAGCAGCCGGGACTGGGGGGGCGTTGAACAGTAC. It yields the protein CASSRDWGGVEQY. The full-length CDR3 reads as CASSRDWGGVEQYF.